This T cell receptor (beta chain) is from a study of T cells after yellow fever vaccination. This clonotype occurred once. Its antigen is as yet unknown. Study-wide findings and caveats: Peaking on day 5 versus 15, the secondary response was faster but weaker. Clonotype sharing between CD4 and CD8 compartments was small.

5'RACE template switching generated TCR cDNA, adding a universal primer site and UMIs. MiXCR, applied by TCRdb to the 5' RACE reads, yields one record per CDR3 protein. The sample yields roughly 350,000 distinct CDR3 sequences, about 4% seen once. Germline V gene sequence: CDR1 SGHTA, CDR2 FQGNSA. The CDR3 is 17 residues long. V lost 5 bases and J lost 0; bases outside the gene matches: 5. The receptor was isolated from a man between 18 and 35 years old who received the YFV17D yellow fever vaccine. Source: PBMCs, taken 5 days after the yellow fever booster vaccination. This rearrangement joins TRBV7-2 to TRBJ2-2; 11 bases line up with TRBD1. The chain's CDR3 is CASSTWGQGANTGELFF. As DNA, the CDR3 is TGTGCCAGCAGCACGTGGGGACAGGGGGCGAACACCGGGGAGCTGTTTTTT.